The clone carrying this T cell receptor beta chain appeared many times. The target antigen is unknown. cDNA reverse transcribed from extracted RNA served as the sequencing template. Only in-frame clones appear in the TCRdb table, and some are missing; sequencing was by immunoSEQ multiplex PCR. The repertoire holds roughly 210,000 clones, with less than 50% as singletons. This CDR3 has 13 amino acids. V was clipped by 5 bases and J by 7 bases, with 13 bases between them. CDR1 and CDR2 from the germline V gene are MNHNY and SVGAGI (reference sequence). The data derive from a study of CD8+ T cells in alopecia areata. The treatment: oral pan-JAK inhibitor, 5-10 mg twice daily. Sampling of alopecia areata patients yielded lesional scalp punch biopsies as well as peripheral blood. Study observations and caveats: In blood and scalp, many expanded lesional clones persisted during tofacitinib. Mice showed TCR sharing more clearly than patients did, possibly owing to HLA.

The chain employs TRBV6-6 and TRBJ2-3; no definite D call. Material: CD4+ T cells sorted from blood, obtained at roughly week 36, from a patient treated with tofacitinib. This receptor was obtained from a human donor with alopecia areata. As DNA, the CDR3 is TGTGCCAGCAGTCCATTCGACACCCATACGCAGTATTTT. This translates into CASSPFDTHTQYF.